This T cell receptor (beta chain) was documented in a study of OX40 agonist ivuxolimab in advanced cancers. The overall study: Subjects had a mean age of about 60 years, with a range of about 20 to 85; less than 90% were male.

TCRdb keeps only in-frame clones here, not all; method: immunoSEQ multiplex PCR. This table holds 50,000 to 80,000 clones, roughly 90% found once. Trimming cost V 8 bases and J 2 bases; bases outside gene matches: 8. CDR3 size: 15 residues. Per the germline V gene, CDR1 is SNHLY and CDR2 is FYNNEI. Baseline, cycle 4 day 1, and cycle 7 day 1 were the blood sampling points. This chain connects TRBV2 to TRBJ1-5, with 8 bases lining up with TRBD1. The material sequenced was CD4+ or CD8+ T cells sorted from blood, taken in a trial of the OX40 agonist ivuxolimab. The clonotype comes from an adult with an advanced solid tumor such as melanoma, head and neck, liver or kidney cancer. The CDR3 spells CASSKQGGGNQPQHF. CDR3 in DNA: TGTGCCAGCTCCAAACAGGGGGGAGGCAATCAGCCCCAGCATTTT.